The 2 T cell receptor beta chains in this list originate from one sample, sequenced in a study of T cells in localized non-small cell lung cancer (TCRdb year 2020). Library generation was performed with the immunoSEQ multiplex PCR assay. TCRdb holds this immuneACCESS table with in-frame rearrangements only. Some clones are missing; in checked studies, unresolved V genes explain under half, and the rest has no known cause. This sample has 1,500 or so clones in its table, and roughly 27% of those were observed once. Around 14% of the sample belongs to the ten largest clones. The material sequenced was normal lung tissue next to the tumor, taken before any cancer treatment. Receptors were obtained from a man between 40 and 70 years old with stage III squamous cell lung carcinoma.

The chain is built from TRBV18 and TRBJ2-5; D not resolved. Germline CDR1 and CDR2: KGHSH and LQKENI. Between the trimmed V and J ends, which lost 1 base and 3 bases, there was a span of 6 bases. The CDR3 is 13 amino acids. CDR3 sequence (DNA): TGTGCCAGCTCACCACGGGAAAAAGAGACCCAGTACTTC. Protein sequence: CASSPREKETQYF.

This clone is deemed medium-sized. DNA for the CDR3: TGCGCCAGCAGCCAAGAGCACGACAGCTCTAATTCACCCCTCCACTTT. This codes for CASSQEHDSSNSPLHF. The rearrangement joins TRBV4-1 to TRBJ1-6; D may be TRBD1 (5 bases). CDR1 is MGHRA and CDR2 is YSYEKL in the germline V gene. This CDR3 contains 16 residues. Between the trimmed V and J ends, which lost 0 bases and 6 bases, there was a span of 12 bases.